What follows describes a single T cell receptor beta chain. Its antigen is currently unknown. These data come from a study of cytomegalovirus exposure and HLA in healthy donors. General observations from the study: In a later analysis, at a false discovery rate of 0.05, roughly 16,000 TCR beta sequences matched HLA alleles. Rare TCR sequences dominated, though some public TCRs recurred in many donors.

In the PCR, 60 Vbeta and 13 Jbeta primers were used. The repertoire was sequenced with immunoSEQ multiplex PCR; TCRdb's copy has only in-frame clones and lacks some. The sample has around 76,000 clones; 65% to 75% are singletons. Trimming shortened V by 3 bases and J by 1 base, and 15 bases separated the two germline ends. The CDR3 is 16 residues long. CDR1 is KGHSH, CDR2 LQKENI, per germline. This chain uses TRBV18 with TRBJ1-1; D uncertain. This TCR was sampled from a man aged 35-49 years in good health and CMV-seropositive. Material: PBMCs. DNA of the CDR3: TGTGCCAGCTCACCTCGCGACAAGGTGGAGAACACTGAAGCTTTCTTT. This encodes CASSPRDKVENTEAFF.